The rows below give T cell receptor beta chains drawn from one sample of a study of cytomegalovirus exposure and HLA in healthy donors. Measured with immunoSEQ multiplex PCR; TCRdb has only the in-frame clones, and not every one. The sample has roughly 120,000 clones, roughly 88% seen once. The sequenced material came from PBMCs. Source of these receptors: a woman under 40 in good health and CMV-seropositive. The CDR3 runs from the conserved cysteine through the conserved F or W. A D gene is named only where the DNA matches it firmly. Expanded clones get a size class; other rows say once, few or many, or leave the size out.

abundance	j_gene	v_gene	d_gene	CDR3aa	CDR3nt
NA	TRBJ2-2	TRBV5-1	NA	CASSGRLVMNTGELFF	TGCGCCAGCAGCGGACGACTAGTAATGAACACCGGGGAGCTGTTTTTT
NA	TRBJ1-1	TRBV7-7	NA	CASSLKQNTEAFF	TGTGCTAGCAGCTTAAAACAGAACACTGAAGCTTTCTTT
NA	TRBJ2-3	TRBV4-3	NA	CASSQDRAGTDTQYF	TGCGCCAGCAGCCAAGACCGGGCGGGAACAGATACGCAGTATTTT
once	TRBJ1-1	TRBV30	NA	CAWSVRPRTEAFF	TGTGCCTGGAGTGTACGCCCCAGGACTGAAGCTTTCTTT
NA	TRBJ1-2	TRBV10-3	NA	CAISESTRGAGIGDYGYTF	TGTGCCATCAGTGAGTCGACTCGCGGGGCAGGGATTGGGGACTATGGCTACACCTTC
NA	TRBJ2-5	TRBV27	NA	CASSLSAGETQYF	TGTGCCAGCAGTTTATCCGCCGGGGAGACCCAGTACTTC
NA	TRBJ1-5	TRBV28	TRBD1	CASSAGTGVGNQPQHF	TGTGCCAGCAGTGCCGGGACAGGGGTAGGCAATCAGCCCCAGCATTTT
once	TRBJ2-2	TRBV9	TRBD2	CASSVGLAGENTGELFF	TGTGCCAGCAGCGTAGGACTAGCGGGGGAGAACACCGGGGAGCTGTTTTTT
NA	TRBJ2-2	TRBV29-1	NA	CSVRVGARDTGELFF	TGCAGCGTTCGCGTGGGGGCGCGGGACACCGGGGAGCTGTTTTTT
NA	TRBJ1-6	TRBV5-4	NA	CASSLERQLSPLHF	TGTGCCAGCAGCTTAGAGAGACAGCTTTCACCCCTCCACTTT
NA	TRBJ1-6	TRBV7-8	NA	CASSTRDSNSPLHF	TGTGCCAGCAGCACCAGAGACAGCAATTCACCCCTCCACTTT
NA	TRBJ1-4	TRBV2	NA	CASSGSGGNEKLFF	TGTGCCAGCAGTGGATCGGGGGGTAATGAAAAACTGTTTTTT
NA	TRBJ2-7	TRBV30	TRBD1	CAWSEGAGQYF	TGTGCCTGGAGTGAGGGGGCCGGGCAGTACTTC
NA	TRBJ2-7	TRBV9	NA	CASSGGTSSYEQYF	TGTGCCAGCAGCGGAGGCACCAGCTCCTACGAGCAGTACTTC
few	TRBJ2-4	TRBV5-8	NA	CASASPGEGLAKNIQYF	TGTGCCAGCGCCTCCCCAGGCGAGGGACTAGCCAAAAACATTCAGTACTTC
NA	TRBJ2-2	TRBV5-6	TRBD2	CASSLGLAGLYTGELFF	TGTGCCAGCAGCTTGGGGCTAGCGGGACTATATACCGGGGAGCTGTTTTTT
NA	TRBJ2-7	TRBV28	TRBD2	CASSQTSGSYEQYF	TGTGCCAGCAGCCAGACTAGCGGGAGCTACGAGCAGTACTTC
NA	TRBJ2-7	TRBV7-2	NA	CASSLSSSQGQSEQYF	TGTGCCAGCAGCTTAAGTTCTTCACAGGGTCAAAGCGAGCAGTACTTC
NA	TRBJ2-5	TRBV4-3	NA	CASSQGPGDETQYF	TGCGCCAGCAGCCAAGGTCCGGGAGATGAGACCCAGTACTTC
once	TRBJ2-3	TRBV2	TRBD2	CASSAFRAGGGTDTQYF	TGTGCCAGCAGTGCGTTTCGAGCGGGAGGTGGCACAGATACGCAGTATTTT
NA	TRBJ1-5	TRBV16	NA	CASSGVGSYSNQPQHF	TGTGCCAGCAGCGGAGTTGGCAGCTATAGCAATCAGCCCCAGCATTTT
NA	TRBJ1-5	TRBV30	TRBD1	CAWRGTGDRQPQHF	TGTGCCTGGAGGGGGACAGGGGATCGTCAGCCCCAGCATTTT
NA	TRBJ2-2	TRBV2	TRBD1	CASSAGGTGELFF	TGTGCCAGCAGTGCAGGGGGAACCGGGGAGCTGTTTTTT
NA	TRBJ2-2	TRBV28	NA	CAHRQRRNTGELFF	TGTGCCCACCGCCAGCGGAGGAACACCGGGGAGCTGTTTTTT
NA	TRBJ2-7	TRBV6-5	TRBD1	CASSPTGKPYEQYF	TGTGCCAGCAGTCCGACAGGGAAGCCCTACGAGCAGTACTTC
NA	TRBJ2-2	TRBV6-5	TRBD1	CASSYFDRVGTGELFF	TGTGCCAGCAGTTACTTCGACAGGGTGGGAACCGGGGAGCTGTTTTTT
NA	TRBJ1-4	TRBV2	NA	CASSESLIGVTNEKLFF	TGTGCCAGCAGTGAATCACTTATCGGGGTAACTAATGAAAAACTGTTTTTT
few	TRBJ1-2	TRBV29-1	TRBD1	CSVNRGRGYTF	TGCAGCGTCAACAGGGGGCGCGGCTACACCTTC
NA	TRBJ1-2	TRBV6-5	NA	CASSLTFNYGYTF	TGTGCCAGCAGTCTAACCTTTAACTATGGCTACACCTTC
NA	TRBJ1-6	TRBV30	TRBD1	CAWSVGAGTGTVPLHF	TGTGCCTGGAGTGTGGGTGCCGGGACAGGGACGGTTCCCCTCCACTTT
once	TRBJ2-1	TRBV5-1	NA	CASSLVGSSYNEQFF	TGCGCCAGCAGCTTGGTGGGGAGCTCCTACAATGAGCAGTTCTTC
NA	TRBJ2-1	TRBV29-1	TRBD2	CSVAKREPGEQFF	TGCAGCGTTGCAAAGCGGGAGCCGGGTGAGCAGTTCTTC
NA	TRBJ2-5	TRBV7-2	TRBD2	CASSLVPSSGRGLQETQYF	TGTGCCAGCAGCTTAGTCCCCTCTAGCGGGAGAGGTCTACAAGAGACCCAGTACTTC
NA	TRBJ2-7	TRBV21-1	NA	CASSNLGLNPYEQYF	TGTGCCAGCAGCAATCTGGGACTAAACCCTTACGAGCAGTACTTC
few	TRBJ1-6	TRBV12-5	NA	CASGLDTLNNSPLHF	TGTGCTAGTGGCCTGGACACCTTGAATAATTCACCCCTCCACTTT
NA	TRBJ1-2	TRBV30	TRBD1	CAWMRGTGASTF	TGTGCCTGGATGAGGGGGACAGGAGCTTCGACCTTC
NA	TRBJ2-1	TRBV15	NA	CATSRGLSSYNEQFF	TGTGCCACCAGCAGAGGACTAAGCTCCTACAATGAGCAGTTCTTC
NA	TRBJ2-7	TRBV9	NA	CASSVGAGPYEQYF	TGTGCCAGCAGCGTCGGAGCGGGCCCCTACGAGCAGTACTTC
NA	TRBJ2-1	TRBV5-1	TRBD2	CASSLGTSGDEQFF	TGCGCCAGCAGCTTAGGGACTAGCGGGGATGAGCAGTTCTTC
NA	TRBJ2-5	TRBV7-9	TRBD1	CASSSPRQGFSGETQYF	TGTGCCAGCAGCTCACCTAGACAGGGATTTTCGGGGGAGACCCAGTACTTC
NA	TRBJ1-6	TRBV5-4	NA	CASTRRGEHHSSYNSPLHF	TGTGCCAGCACCCGGCGGGGGGAACACCATAGCTCCTATAATTCACCCCTCCACTTT
NA	TRBJ2-1	TRBV6-5	TRBD2	CASSPGGNPYNEQFF	TGTGCCAGCAGCCCCGGGGGGAACCCATACAATGAGCAGTTCTTC